This TCR beta chain stems from a study of chemoradiotherapy in HPV16-positive cancers. From germline, CDR1 is SGDLS and CDR2 YYNGEE. V dropped 3 bases and J dropped 0 bases, with 13 bases sitting between them. The CDR3 contains 17 residues. Produced via immunoSEQ multiplex PCR; TCRdb's table is partial and in-frame only. The sample contains under 15,000 clones, about four fifths of which appear only once. This chain joins TRBV9 and TRBJ2-6, with TRBD1 as a possible D gene (6 bases). The sample was gathered from a patient who underwent chemoradiotherapy. The sequence derives from a human donor with HPV-associated anogenital cancer. This CDR3 reads CASSARDISSGANVLTF. The CDR3 DNA is TGTGCCAGCAGCGCCCGGGACATCAGCTCTGGGGCCAACGTCCTGACTTTC.